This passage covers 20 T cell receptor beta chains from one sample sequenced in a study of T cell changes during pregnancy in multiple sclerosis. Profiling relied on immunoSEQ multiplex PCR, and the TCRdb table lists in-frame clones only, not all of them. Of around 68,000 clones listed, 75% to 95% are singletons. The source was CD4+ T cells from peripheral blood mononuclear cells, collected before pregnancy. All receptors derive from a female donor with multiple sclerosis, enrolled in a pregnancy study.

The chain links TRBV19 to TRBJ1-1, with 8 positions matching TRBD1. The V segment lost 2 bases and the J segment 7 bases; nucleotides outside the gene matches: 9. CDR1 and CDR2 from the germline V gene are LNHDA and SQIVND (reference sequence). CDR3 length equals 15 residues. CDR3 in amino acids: CASSIQGQGRGEAFF. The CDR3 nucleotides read TGTGCCAGTAGTATACAAGGACAGGGAAGGGGTGAAGCTTTCTTT.

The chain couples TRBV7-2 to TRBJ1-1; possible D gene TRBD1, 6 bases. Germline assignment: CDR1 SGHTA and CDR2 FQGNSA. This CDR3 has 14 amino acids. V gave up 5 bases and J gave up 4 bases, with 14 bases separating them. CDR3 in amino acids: CASSLLQGFTEAFF. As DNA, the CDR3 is TGTGCCAGCAGCCTCCTACAGGGCTTCACTGAAGCTTTCTTT.

CDR3 region: CASSPGGRNSYNEQFF. CDR3 DNA sequence: TGTGCCAGCTCACCGGGGGGGAGAAACTCCTACAATGAGCAGTTCTTC. The chain combines TRBV18 with TRBJ2-1; the match to TRBD2 covers 7 bases. V was clipped by 3 bases and J by 0 bases; unmatched bases: 5. CDR3 length: 16 amino acids. Germline V gene sequence: CDR1 KGHSH, CDR2 LQKENI.

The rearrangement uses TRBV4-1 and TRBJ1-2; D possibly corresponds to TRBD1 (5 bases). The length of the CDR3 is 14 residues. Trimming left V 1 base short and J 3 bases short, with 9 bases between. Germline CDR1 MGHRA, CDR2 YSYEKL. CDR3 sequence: CASSQGQSHYGYTF. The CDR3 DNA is TGCGCCAGCAGCCAAGGACAGAGCCACTATGGCTACACCTTC.

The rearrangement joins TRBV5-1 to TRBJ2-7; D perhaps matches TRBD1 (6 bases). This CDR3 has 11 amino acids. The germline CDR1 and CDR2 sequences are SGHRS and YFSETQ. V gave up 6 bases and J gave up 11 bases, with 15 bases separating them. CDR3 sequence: CASIAGDGEYF. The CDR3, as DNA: TGCGCCAGCATAGCAGGGGACGGAGAGTACTTC.

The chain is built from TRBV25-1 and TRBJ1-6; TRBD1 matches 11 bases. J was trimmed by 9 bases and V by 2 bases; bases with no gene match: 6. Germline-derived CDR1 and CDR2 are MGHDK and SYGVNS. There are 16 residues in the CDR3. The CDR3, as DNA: TGTGCCAGCAGTGAACCGCTAGGACAGGGGGCTTCACCCCTCCACTTT. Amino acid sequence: CASSEPLGQGASPLHF.

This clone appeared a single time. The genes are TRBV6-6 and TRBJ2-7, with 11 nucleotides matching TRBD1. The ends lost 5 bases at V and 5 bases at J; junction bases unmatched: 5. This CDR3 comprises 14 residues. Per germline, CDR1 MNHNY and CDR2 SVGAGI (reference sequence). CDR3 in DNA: TGTGCCAGCAGTCCGAGGACAGGGGGCAACGAGCAGTACTTC. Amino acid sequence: CASSPRTGGNEQYF.

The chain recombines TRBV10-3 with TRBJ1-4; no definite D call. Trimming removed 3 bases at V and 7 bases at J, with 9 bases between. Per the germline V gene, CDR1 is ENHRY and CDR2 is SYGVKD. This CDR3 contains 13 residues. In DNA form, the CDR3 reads TGTGCCATCAGTGAACGCAGCGGTGAAAAACTGTTTTTT. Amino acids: CAISERSGEKLFF.

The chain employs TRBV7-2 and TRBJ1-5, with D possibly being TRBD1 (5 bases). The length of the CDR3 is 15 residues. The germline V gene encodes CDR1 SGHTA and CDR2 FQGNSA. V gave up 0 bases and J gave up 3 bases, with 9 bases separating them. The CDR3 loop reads CASSLARGDNQPQHF. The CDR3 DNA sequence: TGTGCCAGCAGCTTAGCACGGGGGGACAATCAGCCCCAGCATTTT.

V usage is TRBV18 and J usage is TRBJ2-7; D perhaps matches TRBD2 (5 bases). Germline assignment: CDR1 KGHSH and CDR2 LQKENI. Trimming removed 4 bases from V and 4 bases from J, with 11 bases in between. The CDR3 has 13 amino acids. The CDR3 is CASSRQDLYEQYF. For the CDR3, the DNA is TGTGCCAGCTCACGGCAGGACTTGTACGAGCAGTACTTC.

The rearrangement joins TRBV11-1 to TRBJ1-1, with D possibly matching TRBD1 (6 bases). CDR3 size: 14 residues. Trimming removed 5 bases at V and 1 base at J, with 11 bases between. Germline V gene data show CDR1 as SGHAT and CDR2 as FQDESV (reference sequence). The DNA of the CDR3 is TGTGCCAGCAGCCAAGGGGGTAGGAACACTGAAGCTTTCTTT. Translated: CASSQGGRNTEAFF. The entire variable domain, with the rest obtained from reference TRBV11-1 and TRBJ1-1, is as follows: EAEVAQSPRYKITEKSQAVAFWCDPISGHATLYWYRQILGQGPELLVQFQDESVVDDSQLPKDRFSAERLKGVDSTLKIQPAELGDSAMYLCASSQGGRNTEAFFGQGTRLTVV.

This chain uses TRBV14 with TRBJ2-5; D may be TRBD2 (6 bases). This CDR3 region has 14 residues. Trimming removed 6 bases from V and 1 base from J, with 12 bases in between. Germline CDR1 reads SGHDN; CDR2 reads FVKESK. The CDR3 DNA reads TGTGCCAGCAGGCGAGCGGGTACCCAAGAGACCCAGTACTTC. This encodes CASRRAGTQETQYF.

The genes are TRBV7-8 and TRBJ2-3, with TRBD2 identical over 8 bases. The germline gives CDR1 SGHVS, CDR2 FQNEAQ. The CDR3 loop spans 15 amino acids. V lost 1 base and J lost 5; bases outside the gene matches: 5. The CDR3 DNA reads TGTGCCAGCAGCTTAGAAGTAGCGGGGAGAGATACGCAGTATTTT. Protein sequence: CASSLEVAGRDTQYF.

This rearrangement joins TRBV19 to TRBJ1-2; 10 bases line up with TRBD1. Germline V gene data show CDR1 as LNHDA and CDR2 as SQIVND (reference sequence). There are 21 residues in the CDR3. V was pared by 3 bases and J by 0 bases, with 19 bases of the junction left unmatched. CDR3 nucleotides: TGTGCCAGTAGTATTCGCATGCCCGGGACAGGGGATACACCTGCTAACTATGGCTACACCTTC. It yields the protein CASSIRMPGTGDTPANYGYTF.

The chain's CDR3 is CASSESWARGFGNTIYF. CDR3 DNA sequence: TGCGCCAGCAGTGAGTCGTGGGCCAGGGGGTTTGGAAACACCATATATTTT. This chain uses TRBV10-1 with TRBJ1-3; the match to TRBD1 covers 7 bases. Losses at the gene ends were 0 bases for V and 3 bases for J; bases not matched to a gene: 8. Germline loops: CDR1 WNHNN, CDR2 SYGVQD (reference sequence). This CDR3 contains 17 residues.

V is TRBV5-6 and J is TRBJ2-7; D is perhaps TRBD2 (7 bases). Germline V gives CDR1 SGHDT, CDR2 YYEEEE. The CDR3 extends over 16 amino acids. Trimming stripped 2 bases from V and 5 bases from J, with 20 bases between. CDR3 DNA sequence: TGTGCCAGCAGCTTAGGGCGAGCAGGGAGGGGGAACGAGCAGTACTTC. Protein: CASSLGRAGRGNEQYF.

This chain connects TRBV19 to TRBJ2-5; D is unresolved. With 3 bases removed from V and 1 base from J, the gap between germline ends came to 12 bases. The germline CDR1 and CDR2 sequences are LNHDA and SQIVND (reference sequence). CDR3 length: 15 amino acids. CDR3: CASSIGNSFQETQYF. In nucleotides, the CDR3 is TGTGCCAGTAGTATTGGCAACAGTTTCCAAGAGACCCAGTACTTC.

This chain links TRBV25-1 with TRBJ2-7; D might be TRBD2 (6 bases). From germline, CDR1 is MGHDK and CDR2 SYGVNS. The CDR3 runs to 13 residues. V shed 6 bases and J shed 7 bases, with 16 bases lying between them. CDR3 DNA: TGTGCCAGCAGGGCCGGGGGTACCGGAGAGCAGTACTTC. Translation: CASRAGGTGEQYF.

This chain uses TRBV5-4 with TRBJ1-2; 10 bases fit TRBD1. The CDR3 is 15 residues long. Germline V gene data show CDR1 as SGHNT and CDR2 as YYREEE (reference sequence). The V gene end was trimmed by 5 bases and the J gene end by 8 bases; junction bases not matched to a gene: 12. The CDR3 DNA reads TGTGCCAGCAGACGTCCGGGACAGGGGACTTGGGGCTACACCTTC. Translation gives CASRRPGQGTWGYTF.

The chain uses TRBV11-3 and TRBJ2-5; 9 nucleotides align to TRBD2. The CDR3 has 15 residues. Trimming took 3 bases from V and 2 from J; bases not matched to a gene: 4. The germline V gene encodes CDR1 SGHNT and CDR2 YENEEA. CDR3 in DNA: TGTGCCAGCAGCTTTAGCGGGAGTGAGCAAGAGACCCAGTACTTC. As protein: CASSFSGSEQETQYF.